Below are 11 T cell receptor beta chains sequenced from a single sample in a study of technical replicates of blood from a handful of donors. The table came from immunoSEQ multiplex PCR; TCRdb's copy has only in-frame clones and leaves some out. This table has 70,000 to 85,000 clones, 97% appearing once. Sequencing input: T cells isolated from PBMCs. These receptors were obtained from a human donor in good health.

The V and J genes are TRBV5-8 and TRBJ2-3; weak D call: TRBD2 (5 bases). The germline V gene has CDR1 SGHTS and CDR2 YDEGEE. Between the trimmed V and J ends, which lost 0 bases and 10 bases, there was a span of 12 bases. This CDR3 has 13 residues. In nucleotides, the CDR3 is TGTGCCAGCAGCTTGGACTCATCGAGGGCGCAGTATTTT. This codes for CASSLDSSRAQYF.

The rearrangement joins TRBV6-6 to TRBJ2-7; 7 bases match TRBD2. V trimming: 6 bases; J trimming: 2 bases; junction bases outside the gene matches: 7. CDR1 and CDR2 from the germline V gene are MNHNY and SVGAGI (reference sequence). There are 14 residues in the CDR3. The CDR3 DNA reads TGTGCCAGCAGCCCCAGGGAGGGGCCCTACGAGCAGTACTTC. Amino acids: CASSPREGPYEQYF.

The chain joins TRBV10-2 to TRBJ1-6, with D unclear. V lost 3 bases, J lost 7 bases, and 7 bases lay in between. The CDR3 contains 13 residues. Germline lookup yields CDR1 WSHSY and CDR2 SAAADI. The CDR3 bases are TGCGCCAGCAGTGATACAGAGAATTCACCCCTCCACTTT. As protein: CASSDTENSPLHF.

CDR3 loop: CATTNRGSNQPQHF. CDR3 nucleotide sequence: TGCGCCACAACCAACCGGGGAAGCAATCAGCCCCAGCATTTT. V is TRBV10-1 and J is TRBJ1-5; D gene unclear. This CDR3 comprises 14 residues. Germline V gene lookup returns CDR1 WNHNN and CDR2 SYGVQD (reference sequence). Trimming removed 10 bases at V and 1 base at J, with 14 bases between.

This clone appeared once. The genes are TRBV5-4 and TRBJ2-5; TRBD2 agrees at 7 bases. Looked up from germline, CDR1 is SGHNT and CDR2 is YYREEE (reference sequence). The V segment lost 0 bases and the J segment 2 bases; nucleotides outside the gene matches: 4. The CDR3 runs to 15 residues. The DNA for the CDR3 is TGTGCCAGCAGCTTGGCTAGCGGATCTCAAGAGACCCAGTACTTC. Amino acids: CASSLASGSQETQYF.

This clone was found once. This chain links TRBV5-6 with TRBJ1-5; the D is unclear. This CDR3 comprises 17 residues. From germline, CDR1 is SGHDT and CDR2 YYEEEE. Trimming left V 1 base short and J 0 bases short, with 14 bases between. Written as DNA, the CDR3 is TGTGCCAGCAGCTTGACTCCCAGGTATGGTAGCAATCAGCCCCAGCATTTT. Its translation is CASSLTPRYGSNQPQHF.

This chain uses TRBV28 with TRBJ2-3, with D tentatively TRBD2 (5 bases). V lost 6 bases, J lost 1 base, and 8 bases lay in between. CDR1 is MDHEN and CDR2 is SYDVKM in the germline V gene. The CDR3 extends over 13 amino acids. The CDR3 sequence is CASREEGTDTQYF. In nucleotides, the CDR3 is TGTGCCAGCAGGGAGGAGGGCACAGATACGCAGTATTTT.

This chain uses TRBV18 with TRBJ1-1; no reliable D call. Per germline, CDR1 KGHSH and CDR2 LQKENI. V was shortened by 0 bases and J by 1 base, with 3 bases between the two germline ends. The CDR3 spans 13 residues. CDR3 residues: CASSPPSNTEAFF. The CDR3 bases are TGTGCCAGCTCACCACCCTCGAACACTGAAGCTTTCTTT.

The V gene is TRBV7-9, the J gene TRBJ1-2; possible D gene TRBD1, 5 bases. The germline V and J ends were trimmed by 1 base and 4 bases, with 7 bases remaining between them. This CDR3 is 13 amino acids long. CDR1 and CDR2 (germline): SEHNR, FQNEAQ (reference sequence). The CDR3 reads CASSLDRSYGYTF. As DNA, the CDR3 is TGTGCCAGCAGCTTAGACAGGAGCTATGGCTACACCTTC.

The chain links TRBV28 to TRBJ1-1, with TRBD1 as a possible D gene (5 bases). Germline CDR1 reads MDHEN; CDR2 reads SYDVKM. V lost 8 bases and J lost 1, with 11 bases in between. CDR3 length: 13 residues. The DNA for the CDR3 is TGTGCCAGCCTGATCAGGGAGAACACTGAAGCTTTCTTT. It translates to CASLIRENTEAFF.

The rearrangement links TRBV15 to TRBJ2-3, with 7 bases aligning to TRBD2. V dropped 4 bases and J dropped 8; count of bases not matched to a gene: 12. Germline CDR1 LNHNV, CDR2 YYDKDF (reference sequence). The CDR3 is made up of 15 amino acids. The CDR3 loop reads CATSNTRGVFPTQYF. DNA for the CDR3: TGTGCCACCAGCAATACACGGGGGGTTTTCCCTACGCAGTATTTT.